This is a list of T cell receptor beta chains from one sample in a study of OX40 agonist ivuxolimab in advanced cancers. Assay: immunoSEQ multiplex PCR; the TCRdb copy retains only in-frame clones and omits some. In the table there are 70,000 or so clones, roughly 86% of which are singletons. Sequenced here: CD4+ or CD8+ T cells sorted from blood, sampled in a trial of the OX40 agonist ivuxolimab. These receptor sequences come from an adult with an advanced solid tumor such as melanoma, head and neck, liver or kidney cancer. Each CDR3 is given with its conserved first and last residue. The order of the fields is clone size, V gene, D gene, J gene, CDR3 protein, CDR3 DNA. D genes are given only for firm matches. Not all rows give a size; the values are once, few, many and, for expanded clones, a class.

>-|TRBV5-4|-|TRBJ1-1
CASSPGRRNTEAFF
TGTGCCAGCAGCCCCGGACGGAGAAACACTGAAGCTTTCTTT
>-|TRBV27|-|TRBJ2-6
CASSPRDRVGANVLTF
TGTGCCAGCAGTCCCCGTGATCGGGTTGGGGCCAACGTCCTGACTTTC
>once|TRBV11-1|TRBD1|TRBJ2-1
CASSLPGQGIYNEQFF
TGTGCCAGCAGCCTGCCGGGACAGGGGATCTACAATGAGCAGTTCTTC
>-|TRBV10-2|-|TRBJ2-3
CASKVTGGIGPGEDTQYF
TGCGCCAGCAAAGTGACCGGGGGAATCGGACCAGGTGAGGATACGCAGTATTTT
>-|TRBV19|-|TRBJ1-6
CASSSGVGTPLHF
TGTGCCAGTAGTAGCGGGGTCGGGACACCCCTCCACTTT
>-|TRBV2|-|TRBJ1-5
CASRPETYSNQPQHF
TGTGCCAGCAGGCCGGAAACTTATAGCAATCAGCCCCAGCATTTT
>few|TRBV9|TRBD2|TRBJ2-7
CASSTTSGVGFEQYF
TGTGCCAGCAGCACGACTAGCGGGGTAGGGTTCGAGCAGTACTTC
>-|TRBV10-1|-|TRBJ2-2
CASSDPRANTGELFF
TGCGCCAGCAGTGATCCGAGAGCGAACACCGGGGAGCTGTTTTTT
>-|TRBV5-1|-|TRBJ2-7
CASSLVGGQAYEQYF
TGCGCCAGCAGCTTGGTAGGGGGACAAGCCTACGAGCAGTACTTC
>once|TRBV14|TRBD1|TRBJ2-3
CASSLRTGRKDTQYF
TGTGCCAGCAGCCTCCGGACAGGGCGTAAAGATACGCAGTATTTT
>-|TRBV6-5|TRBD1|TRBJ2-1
CASSYRDSARPNEQFF
TGTGCCAGCAGTTACCGGGACAGTGCCCGGCCCAATGAGCAGTTCTTC
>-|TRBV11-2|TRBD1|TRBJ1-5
CASSSGQGLGTGQPQHF
TGTGCCAGCAGCTCGGGACAGGGTTTAGGAACGGGGCAGCCCCAGCATTTT
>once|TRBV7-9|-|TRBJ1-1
CASTTSRGGEAFF
TGTGCCAGCACCACCTCTCGGGGGGGTGAAGCTTTCTTT
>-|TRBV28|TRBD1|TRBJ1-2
CASSSPGTGGGANYGYTF
TGTGCCAGCAGTTCACCCGGGACAGGGGGCGGAGCTAACTATGGCTACACCTTC
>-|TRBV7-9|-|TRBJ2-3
CASSRSEGADTQYF
TGTGCCAGCAGCAGATCCGAGGGGGCAGATACGCAGTATTTT
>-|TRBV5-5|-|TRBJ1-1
CASSLGITAEAFF
TGTGCCAGCAGCTTGGGCATTACAGCTGAAGCTTTCTTT
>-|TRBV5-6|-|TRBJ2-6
CASSSQGSGANVLTF
TGTGCCAGCAGCTCACAGGGTAGTGGGGCCAACGTCCTGACTTTC
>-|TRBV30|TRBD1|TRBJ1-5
CAWSHHRDREVQPQHF
TGTGCCTGGAGTCACCACCGGGACAGGGAAGTTCAGCCCCAGCATTTT
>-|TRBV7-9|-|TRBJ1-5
CASSRVNGPQHF
TGTGCCAGCAGCCGGGTTAATGGGCCCCAGCATTTT
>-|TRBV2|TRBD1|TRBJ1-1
CASSDRQGGTEAFF
TGTGCCAGCAGTGATCGACAGGGGGGTACTGAAGCTTTCTTT
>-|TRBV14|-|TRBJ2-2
CASSQEIDPVRLCTGELFF
TGTGCCAGCAGCCAAGAAATCGATCCGGTCAGGTTGTGCACCGGGGAGCTGTTTTTT
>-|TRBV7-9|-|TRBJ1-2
CASSSDPGIYGYTF
TGTGCCAGCAGCTCGGACCCAGGGATCTATGGCTACACCTTC
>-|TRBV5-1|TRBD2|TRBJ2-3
CASSWRAGDADTQYF
TGCGCCAGCAGCTGGAGAGCGGGAGATGCAGATACGCAGTATTTT
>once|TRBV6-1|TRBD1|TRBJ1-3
CASSGQNRGGGNTIYF
TGTGCCAGCAGTGGACAAAACAGGGGAGGTGGAAACACCATATATTTT
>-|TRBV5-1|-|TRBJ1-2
CASSSGYRDGYTF
TGCGCCAGCAGCTCCGGGTACAGGGATGGCTACACCTTC
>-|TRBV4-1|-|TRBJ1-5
CASSQGTEGQPQHF
TGCGCCAGCAGCCAAGGGACAGAGGGCCAGCCCCAGCATTTT
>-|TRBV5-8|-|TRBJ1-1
CASSRVAEAFF
TGTGCCAGCAGCCGAGTAGCCGAAGCTTTCTTT
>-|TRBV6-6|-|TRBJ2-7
CASRKHYEQYF
TGTGCCAGCAGGAAACATTACGAGCAGTACTTC
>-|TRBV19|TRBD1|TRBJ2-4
CASSEGQLAKNIQYF
TGTGCCAGTAGTGAGGGACAGCTAGCCAAAAACATTCAGTACTTC
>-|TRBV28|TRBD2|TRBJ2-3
CASSSGMALQDTQYF
TGTGCCAGCAGTAGCGGGATGGCGTTACAGGATACGCAGTATTTT
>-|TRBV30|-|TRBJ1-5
CAWSGLADYSNQPQHF
TGTGCCTGGAGTGGCCTGGCAGACTATAGCAATCAGCCCCAGCATTTT
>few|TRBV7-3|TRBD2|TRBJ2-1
CASSSRLAGANEQFF
TGTGCCAGCAGCAGCCGACTAGCGGGAGCAAATGAGCAGTTCTTC
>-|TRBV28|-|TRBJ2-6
CASSLLRASGANVLTF
TGTGCCAGTAGTTTATTAAGGGCCTCTGGGGCCAACGTCCTGACTTTC
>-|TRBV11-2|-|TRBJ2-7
CASSLGRDRFSYEQYF
TGTGCCAGCAGCTTAGGCCGAGACAGATTTTCTTACGAGCAGTACTTC
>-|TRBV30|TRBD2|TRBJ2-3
CAWGREGVGDTQYF
TGTGCCTGGGGTCGGGAGGGCGTTGGAGATACGCAGTATTTT
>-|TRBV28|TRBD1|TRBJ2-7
CASIEVGQGVSYEQYF
TGTGCCAGCATCGAAGTAGGACAGGGGGTTTCCTACGAGCAGTACTTC
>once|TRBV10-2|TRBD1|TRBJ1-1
CASSLTGGTEAFF
TGCGCCAGCAGCCTGACAGGGGGCACTGAAGCTTTCTTT
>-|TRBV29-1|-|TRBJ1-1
CSIMSGTSNTEAFF
TGCAGCATAATGTCCGGGACATCGAACACTGAAGCTTTCTTT
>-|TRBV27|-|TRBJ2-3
CASSSRINPNTDTQYF
TGTGCCAGCAGTTCCCGAATCAACCCGAACACAGATACGCAGTATTTT
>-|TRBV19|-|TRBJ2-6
CASSAGNSGANVLTF
TGTGCCAGTAGTGCCGGAAACTCTGGGGCCAACGTCCTGACTTTC
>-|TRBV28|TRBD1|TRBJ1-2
CASRSPGQAIRGYGYTF
TGTGCCAGCAGGTCTCCGGGACAGGCTATCCGCGGCTATGGCTACACCTTC
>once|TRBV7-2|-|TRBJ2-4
CASSLVRVPSNIQYF
TGTGCCAGCAGCTTAGTGAGGGTACCCTCAAACATTCAGTACTTC
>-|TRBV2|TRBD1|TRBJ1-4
CAKDPGQGRRNEKLFF
TGTGCCAAAGACCCGGGACAGGGGAGGAGGAATGAAAAACTGTTTTTT
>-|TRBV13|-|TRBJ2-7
CASRFGQASSYEQYF
TGTGCCAGCCGCTTTGGGCAGGCAAGTTCCTACGAGCAGTACTTC
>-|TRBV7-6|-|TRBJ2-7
CASSLIGVTYEQYF
TGTGCCAGCAGCTTAATTGGCGTAACCTACGAGCAGTACTTC
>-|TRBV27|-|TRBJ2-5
CASSFGKTQYF
TGTGCCAGCAGTTTCGGAAAGACCCAGTACTTC
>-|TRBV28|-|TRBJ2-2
CASRAQNTGELFF
TGTGCCAGCAGAGCGCAGAACACCGGGGAGCTGTTTTTT
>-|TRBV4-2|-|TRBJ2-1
CASSQEPSIEANEQFF
TGTGCCAGCAGCCAAGAACCCAGTATTGAGGCCAATGAGCAGTTCTTC
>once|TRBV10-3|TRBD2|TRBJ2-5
CAIGGLAGQEETQYF
TGTGCCATCGGAGGACTAGCGGGACAAGAAGAGACCCAGTACTTC
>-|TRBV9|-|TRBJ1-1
CASSVVPGWNTEAFF
TGTGCCAGCAGCGTAGTACCGGGGTGGAACACTGAAGCTTTCTTT
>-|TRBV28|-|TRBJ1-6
CASSRVNSPLHF
TGTGCCAGCAGCAGGGTGAATTCACCCCTCCACTTT
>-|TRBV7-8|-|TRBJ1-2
CASSYGPNYGYTF
TGTGCCAGCAGCTATGGACCTAACTATGGCTACACCTTC
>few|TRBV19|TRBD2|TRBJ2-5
CASSLIAGGPQETQYF
TGTGCCAGTAGTTTAATAGCGGGAGGGCCCCAAGAGACCCAGTACTTC
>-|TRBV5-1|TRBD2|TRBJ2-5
CASSLVLAGEKTQYF
TGCGCCAGCAGCTTGGTGCTAGCGGGGGAGAAGACCCAGTACTTC
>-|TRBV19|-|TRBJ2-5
CASTSGGSRETQYF
TGTGCCAGTACCTCGGGCGGTAGTAGAGAGACCCAGTACTTC
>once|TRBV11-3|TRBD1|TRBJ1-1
CASSPRGGGHYAEAFF
TGTGCCAGCAGCCCCCGCGGAGGGGGCCATTACGCTGAAGCTTTCTTT
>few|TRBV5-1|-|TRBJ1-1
CASSLDRPMNTEAFF
TGCGCCAGCAGCTTGGACAGGCCCATGAACACTGAAGCTTTCTTT
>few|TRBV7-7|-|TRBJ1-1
CASSLDMNTEAFF
TGTGCCAGCAGCCTGGACATGAACACTGAAGCTTTCTTT
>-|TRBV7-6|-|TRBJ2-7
CASSLAPGQNYEQYF
TGTGCCAGCAGCTTAGCGCCGGGACAAAACTACGAGCAGTACTTC
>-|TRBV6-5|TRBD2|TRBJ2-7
CASTKGTSAYEQYF
TGTGCCAGCACCAAAGGGACTAGCGCCTACGAGCAGTACTTC